These 23 T cell receptor beta chains originate from one sample sequenced in a study of T cell repertoires in cytomegalovirus infection. MiXCR, applied by TCRdb to the reads, yields one record per CDR3 protein. The profile covers 230,000 or so distinct CDR3 sequences, with over 15% appearing a single time and around half taken by the ten largest. Sequencing was performed on CD8+ T cells from PBMCs. These TCRs come from a human donor in good health (CMV status not recorded). Some clones in this sample may be carry-over from other donors' samples.

This clonotype turned up a few times. The gene calls are TRBV15 and TRBJ2-1; 8 positions agree with TRBD2. The CDR3 is 16 amino acids. Germline V gene sequence: CDR1 LNHNV, CDR2 YYDKDF (reference sequence). V lost 1 base to trimming and J lost 9 bases; unmatched junction nucleotides: 11. As DNA, the CDR3 is TGTGCCACCAGCAGAGTTTCTAGCGGGCCCCTTAGTGAGCAGTTCTTC. Its protein is CATSRVSSGPLSEQFF. The full variable domain, in which reference TRBV15 and TRBJ2-1 provide the parts outside the CDR3, is DAMVIQNPRYQVTQFGKPVTLSCSQTLNHNVMYWYQQKSSQAPKLLFHYYDKDFNNEADTPDNFQSRRPNTSFCFLDIRSPGLGDTAMYLCATSRVSSGPLSEQFFGPGTRLTVL.

This rearrangement joins TRBV15 to TRBJ1-4; perhaps TRBD1 as D (6 bases). V was cut by 3 bases and J by 1 base, with 15 bases left in between. This CDR3 comprises 17 residues. From germline, CDR1 is LNHNV and CDR2 YYDKDF (reference sequence). The CDR3, as DNA: TGTGCCACCAGCAGGGTGGCAGGGGATTTAACTAATGAAAAACTGTTTTTT. The encoded protein is CATSRVAGDLTNEKLFF.

This clonotype was counted at least ten times. The chain employs TRBV28 and TRBJ2-1; 8 positions agree with TRBD2. CDR1 and CDR2 (germline): MDHEN, SYDVKM. V lost 3 bases, J lost 4 bases, and 5 bases stayed unmatched. CDR3 size: 15 residues. DNA of the CDR3: TGTGCCAGCAGTTTTATAGCGGGAATTTACAATGAGCAGTTCTTC. Encoded protein: CASSFIAGIYNEQFF.

This clonotype appeared many times. This chain links TRBV28 with TRBJ1-3; 8 positions match TRBD1. Germline V gene lookup returns CDR1 MDHEN and CDR2 SYDVKM. CDR3 length: 14 residues. Trimming removed 7 bases from V and 4 bases from J; junction bases left unmatched: 6. The CDR3 protein is CASTETGEGNTIYF. The CDR3 region has the DNA TGTGCCAGCACCGAGACAGGGGAAGGAAACACCATATATTTT.

The chain links TRBV20-1 to TRBJ2-1; the D gene is possibly TRBD2 (6 bases). Germline V gene sequence: CDR1 DFQATT, CDR2 SNEGSKA (reference sequence). V lost 3 bases and J 9 bases, leaving 21 bases between the germline ends. This CDR3 has 15 amino acids. The CDR3 bases are TGCAGTGCTAGCGGTCTGGCGGGGTTGGGCGGTGAGCAGTTCTTC. Protein: CSASGLAGLGGEQFF.

This chain joins TRBV12-3 or TRBV12-4 and TRBJ1-2; no clear D. The CDR3 has 11 amino acids. Trimming removed 10 bases at V and 6 bases at J, with 12 bases between. Here the CDR3 DNA reads TGTGCCATGGGGTGGCTGGATGGCTACACCTTC. Its protein product is CAMGWLDGYTF.

Many counts were recorded for this clonotype. The chain recombines TRBV6-1 with TRBJ2-1, with TRBD2 identical over 10 bases. This CDR3 spans 18 amino acids. V shed 0 bases and J 3 bases; nucleotides not matched to a gene: 8. Germline V gene sequence: CDR1 MNHNS, CDR2 SASEGT. CDR3 sequence: CASSEAVLAGADYNEQFF. Written as DNA, the CDR3 is TGTGCCAGCAGTGAAGCGGTGCTAGCGGGGGCGGACTACAATGAGCAGTTCTTC.

Only a few counts were recorded for this clonotype. The V call is TRBV7-2, the J call TRBJ1-2, with TRBD1 matching 12 bases. With 4 bases clipped from V and 4 bases from J, the junction kept 4 bases outside the gene matches. CDR3 length equals 15 residues. Germline V gene data show CDR1 as SGHTA and CDR2 as FQGNSA. In DNA form, the CDR3 reads TGTGCCAGCAGCTCCGGGACAGGGGGCCGCTATGGCTACACCTTC. This translates into CASSSGTGGRYGYTF.

This clonotype turned up a few times. The CDR3 is CSARDGARGGSGELFF. The CDR3 DNA reads TGCAGTGCTAGAGATGGGGCGCGGGGGGGATCCGGGGAGCTGTTTTTT. V and J are TRBV20-1 and TRBJ2-2; 9 nucleotides align to TRBD2. The CDR3 covers 16 residues. V shed 0 bases and J 6 bases; nucleotides not matched to a gene: 8. From germline, CDR1 is DFQATT and CDR2 SNEGSKA (reference sequence).

This clonotype was detected a few times. The V gene is TRBV20-1, the J gene TRBJ2-2, with 7 bases fitting TRBD1. Germline V gene data show CDR1 as DFQATT and CDR2 as SNEGSKA (reference sequence). V was pared by 0 bases and J by 6 bases, with 4 bases of the junction left unmatched. The CDR3 has 14 amino acids. Written as DNA, the CDR3 is TGCAGTGCTAGAGACCTAGGGGGCTCCGGGGAGCTGTTTTTT. Amino acids: CSARDLGGSGELFF.

A few counts support this clonotype. This rearrangement joins TRBV28 to TRBJ2-2, with 8 bases aligning to TRBD2. The trim removed 10 bases at V and 1 base at J, leaving 5 bases unmatched. The V gene's germline CDR1 is MDHEN and CDR2 SYDVKM. This CDR3 is built from 14 residues. The CDR3 nucleotides read TGTGCCACCGGCGGGGGGAAGAACACCGGGGAGCTGTTTTTT. It translates to CATGGGKNTGELFF.

This sequence joins TRBV12-5 and TRBJ2-1, with TRBD2 matching 8 bases. Germline assignment: CDR1 LGHNT and CDR2 FRNRAP. The CDR3 is 14 residues long. V shed 9 bases, J shed 1 base, and the junction held 5 bases outside the gene matches. DNA of the CDR3: TGTGCTAGCGGGGGGGGGAGGTCCTACAATGAGCAGTTCTTC. It yields the protein CASGGGRSYNEQFF.

The J gene is TRBJ1-1, the V gene TRBV5-1; 7 bases agree with TRBD1. The germline gives CDR1 SGHRS, CDR2 YFSETQ. Trimming removed 4 bases from V and 1 base from J; junction bases left unmatched: 10. This CDR3 region has 16 residues. The CDR3 region has the DNA TGCGCCAGCAGCCCCTGGACCGGGACAGCGAACACTGAAGCTTTCTTT. It codes for CASSPWTGTANTEAFF.

The chain combines TRBV6-2 or TRBV6-3 with TRBJ2-7; D not certain. Germline V gene sequence: CDR1 MNHEY, CDR2 SVGEGT. The CDR3 is made up of 10 amino acids. Trimming shortened V by 1 base and J by 5 bases, and 0 bases separated the two germline ends. The CDR3 is CASSYYEQYF. In DNA form, the CDR3 reads TGTGCCAGCAGTTACTACGAGCAGTACTTC.

This clonotype came up a few times. The rearrangement links TRBV29-1 to TRBJ2-3, with 8 bases lining up with TRBD1. Germline lookup yields CDR1 SQVTM and CDR2 ANQGSEA. V dropped 4 bases and J dropped 2; count of bases not matched to a gene: 11. The CDR3 sequence is 16 residues long. CDR3 region: CSVVVIRRGLTDTQYF. Here the CDR3 DNA reads TGCAGCGTTGTGGTAATACGCAGGGGGCTCACAGATACGCAGTATTTT.

The table lists this clonotype with many counts. The J gene is TRBJ1-1, the V gene TRBV2, with TRBD1 matching over 9 bases. The length of the CDR3 is 14 residues. After removal of 6 bases from V and 3 bases from J, the junction contained 5 bases not matched to a gene. Germline CDR1 SNHLY, CDR2 FYNNEI. The CDR3 coding sequence is TGTGCCAGCAGACAGGGACAGGGATACACTGAAGCTTTCTTT. Translated: CASRQGQGYTEAFF.

In its sample, this clonotype was seen many times. Written as DNA, the CDR3 is TGTGCCAGCAGCTTAGGGGGGCTTCGAGAGCAGTTCTTC. This gives the protein CASSLGGLREQFF. V gene TRBV7-2 combines with J gene TRBJ2-1; D possibly corresponds to TRBD1 (6 bases). Between the trimmed V and J ends, which lost 1 base and 10 bases, there was a span of 11 bases. CDR1 is SGHTA and CDR2 is FQGNSA in the germline V gene. The CDR3 length is 13 residues. Full variable domain (outside the CDR3, taken from reference TRBV7-2 and TRBJ2-1): GAGVSQSPSNKVTEKGKDVELRCDPISGHTALYWYRQSLGQGLEFLIYFQGNSAPDKSGLPSDRFSAERTGGSVSTLTIQRTQQEDSAVYLCASSLGGLREQFFGPGTRLTVL.

This clonotype was seen a handful of times. The rearrangement joins TRBV19 to TRBJ2-5, with 11 positions matching TRBD1. Germline V gene lookup returns CDR1 LNHDA and CDR2 SQIVND (reference sequence). With V trimmed by 8 bases and J by 5 bases, 4 bases remained unmatched. The CDR3 spans 13 residues. The DNA for the CDR3 is TGTGCCAGTCGGACAGGGGGCTTGGAGACCCAGTACTTC. This encodes CASRTGGLETQYF.

This clonotype has ten or more counts. The V gene is TRBV7-3, the J gene TRBJ2-3; 12 bases line up with TRBD2. V lost 4 bases to trimming and J lost 6 bases; unmatched junction nucleotides: 5. The CDR3 contains 15 residues. Germline V gene data show CDR1 as SGHTA and CDR2 as FQGTGA. DNA of the CDR3: TGTGCCAGCAGCTCTAGCGGGGGGGCCCCCGATACGCAGTATTTT. Protein product: CASSSSGGAPDTQYF.

This clonotype was counted only a few times. The V gene is TRBV5-1, the J gene TRBJ2-6, with 8 bases lining up with TRBD1. The CDR3 covers 17 residues. Germline CDR1 SGHRS, CDR2 YFSETQ. V gave up 6 bases and J gave up 0 bases; unmatched junction bases: 8. The CDR3 here is CASNTRDRNSGANVLTF. The CDR3 DNA is TGCGCCAGCAACACCCGGGACAGGAACTCTGGGGCCAACGTCCTGACTTTC.

This clonotype was detected many times. This sequence joins TRBV7-9 and TRBJ2-6; 8 bases are a match to TRBD1. This CDR3 contains 17 residues. Germline lookup yields CDR1 SEHNR and CDR2 FQNEAQ (reference sequence). J gave up 0 bases and V 5 bases, and 6 bases lay outside the gene matches. For the CDR3, the DNA is TGTGCCAGCAGCCTCCAGGGGGCTCACTCTGGGGCCAACGTCCTGACTTTC. This sequence encodes CASSLQGAHSGANVLTF.

This clonotype has more than one count but fewer than ten. The rearrangement uses TRBV20-1 and TRBJ2-1; D may be TRBD1 (6 bases). The CDR3 loop spans 15 amino acids. CDR1 and CDR2 (germline): DFQATT, SNEGSKA (reference sequence). Trimming pared 4 bases from V and 8 bases from J, leaving 21 bases between. CDR3 nucleotides: TGCAGTGCTACGACCAGGGACAAAGGATTCTATGAGCAGTTCTTC. It translates to CSATTRDKGFYEQFF.

About this clonotype itself: A much larger clone is a single base away; this may be a read error. J is TRBJ1-2 and V is TRBV7-6; a possible D gene is TRBD1 (6 bases). Germline values: CDR1 SGHVS, CDR2 FNYEAQ. This CDR3 contains 13 residues. CDR3 residues: CASSLVTGNGCTF. The CDR3 DNA sequence: TGTGCCAGCAGCTTAGTTACAGGGAATGGCTGCACCTTC.